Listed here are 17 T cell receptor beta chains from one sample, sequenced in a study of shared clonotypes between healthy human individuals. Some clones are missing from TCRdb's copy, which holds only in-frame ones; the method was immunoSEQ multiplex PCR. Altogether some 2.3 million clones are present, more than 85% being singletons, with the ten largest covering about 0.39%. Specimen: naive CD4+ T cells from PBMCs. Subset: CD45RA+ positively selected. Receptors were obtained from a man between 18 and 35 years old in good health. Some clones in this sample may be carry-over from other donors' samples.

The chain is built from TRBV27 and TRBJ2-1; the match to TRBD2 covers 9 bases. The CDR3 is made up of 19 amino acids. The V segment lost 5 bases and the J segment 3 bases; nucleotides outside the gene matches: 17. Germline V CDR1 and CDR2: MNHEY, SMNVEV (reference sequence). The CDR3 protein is CASSTDRVRLAGLYNEQFF. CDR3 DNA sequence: TGTGCCAGCAGTACCGACAGGGTTAGGCTAGCGGGGCTCTACAATGAGCAGTTCTTC.

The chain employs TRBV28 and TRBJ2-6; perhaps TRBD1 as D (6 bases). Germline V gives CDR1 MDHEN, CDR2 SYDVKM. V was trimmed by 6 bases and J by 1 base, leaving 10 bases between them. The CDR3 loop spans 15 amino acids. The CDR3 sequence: CASSPGVSGANVLTF. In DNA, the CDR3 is TGTGCCAGCAGCCCAGGGGTGTCTGGGGCCAACGTCCTGACTTTC. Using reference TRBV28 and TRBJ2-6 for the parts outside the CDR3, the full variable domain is DVKVTQSSRYLVKRTGEKVFLECVQDMDHENMFWYRQDPGLGLRLIYFSYDVKMKEKGDIPEGYSVSREKKERFSLILESASTNQTSMYLCASSPGVSGANVLTFGAGSRLTVL.

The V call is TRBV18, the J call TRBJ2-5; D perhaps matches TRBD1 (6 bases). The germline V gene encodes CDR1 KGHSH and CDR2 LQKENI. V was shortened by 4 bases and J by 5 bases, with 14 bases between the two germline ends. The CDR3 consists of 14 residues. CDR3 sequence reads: CASSLETGMETQYF. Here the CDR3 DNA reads TGTGCCAGCTCACTGGAAACAGGGATGGAGACCCAGTACTTC.

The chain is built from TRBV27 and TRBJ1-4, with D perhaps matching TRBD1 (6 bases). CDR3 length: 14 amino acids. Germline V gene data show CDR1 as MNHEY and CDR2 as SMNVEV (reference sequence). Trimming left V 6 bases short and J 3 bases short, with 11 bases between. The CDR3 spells CASSGGGANEKLFF. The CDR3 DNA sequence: TGTGCCAGCAGCGGGGGCGGAGCTAATGAAAAACTGTTTTTT.

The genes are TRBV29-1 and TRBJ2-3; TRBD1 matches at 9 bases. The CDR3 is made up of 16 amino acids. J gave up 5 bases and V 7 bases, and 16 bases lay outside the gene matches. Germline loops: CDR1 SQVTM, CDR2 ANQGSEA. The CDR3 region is CSAPGETGGVRDTQYF. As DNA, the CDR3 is TGCAGCGCACCCGGGGAAACAGGGGGCGTGAGAGATACGCAGTATTTT.

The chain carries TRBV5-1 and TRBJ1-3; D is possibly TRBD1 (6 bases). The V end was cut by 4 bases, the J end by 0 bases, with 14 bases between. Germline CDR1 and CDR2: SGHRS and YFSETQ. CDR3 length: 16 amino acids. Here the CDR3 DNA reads TGCGCCAGCAGCCTGACAGGTGACAACTCTGGAAACACCATATATTTT. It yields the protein CASSLTGDNSGNTIYF.

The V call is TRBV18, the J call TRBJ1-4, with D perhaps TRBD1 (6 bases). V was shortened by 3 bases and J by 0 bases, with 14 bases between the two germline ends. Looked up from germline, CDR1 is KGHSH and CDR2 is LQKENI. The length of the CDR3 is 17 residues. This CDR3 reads CASSPPDRRTTNEKLFF. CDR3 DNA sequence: TGTGCCAGCTCACCCCCCGACAGGAGAACAACTAATGAAAAACTGTTTTTT.

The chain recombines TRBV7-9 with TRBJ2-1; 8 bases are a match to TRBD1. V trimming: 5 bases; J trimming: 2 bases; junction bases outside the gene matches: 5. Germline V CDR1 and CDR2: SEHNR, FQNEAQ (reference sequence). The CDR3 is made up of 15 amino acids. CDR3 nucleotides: TGTGCCAGCAGCCCCCTGACAGGGGCCTACAATGAGCAGTTCTTC. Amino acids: CASSPLTGAYNEQFF.

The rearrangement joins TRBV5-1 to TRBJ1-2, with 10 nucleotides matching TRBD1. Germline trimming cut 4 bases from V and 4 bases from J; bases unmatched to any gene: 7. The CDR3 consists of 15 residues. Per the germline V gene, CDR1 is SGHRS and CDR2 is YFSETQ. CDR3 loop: CASSQGTGAGYGYTF. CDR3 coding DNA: TGCGCCAGCAGCCAGGGGACAGGGGCAGGCTATGGCTACACCTTC.

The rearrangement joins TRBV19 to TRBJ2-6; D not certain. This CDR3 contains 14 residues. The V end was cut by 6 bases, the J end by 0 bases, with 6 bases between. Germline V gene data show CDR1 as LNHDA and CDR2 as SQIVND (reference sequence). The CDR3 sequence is CASRLYSGANVLTF. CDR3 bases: TGTGCCAGTAGGCTATACTCTGGGGCCAACGTCCTGACTTTC.

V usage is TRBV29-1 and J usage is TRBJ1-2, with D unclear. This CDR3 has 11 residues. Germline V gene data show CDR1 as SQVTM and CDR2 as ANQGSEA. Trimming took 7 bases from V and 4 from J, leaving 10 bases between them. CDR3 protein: CSAGEFYGYTF. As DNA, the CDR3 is TGCAGCGCAGGAGAATTCTATGGCTACACCTTC.

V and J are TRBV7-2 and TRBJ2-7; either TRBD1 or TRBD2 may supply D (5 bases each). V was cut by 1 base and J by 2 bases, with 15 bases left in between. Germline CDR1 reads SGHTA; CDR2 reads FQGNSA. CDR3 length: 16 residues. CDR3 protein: CASSLGPGTLTYEQYF. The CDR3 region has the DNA TGTGCCAGCAGCTTAGGGCCCGGGACCTTAACCTACGAGCAGTACTTC.

The CDR3 bases are TGCAGCGTTGAAGATTCGGGACTTGACTACAATGAGCAGTTCTTC. Translated: CSVEDSGLDYNEQFF. V and J are TRBV29-1 and TRBJ2-1, with D perhaps TRBD2 (6 bases). This CDR3 has 15 amino acids. V lost 0 bases and J lost 3, with 12 bases in between. The germline gives CDR1 SQVTM, CDR2 ANQGSEA.

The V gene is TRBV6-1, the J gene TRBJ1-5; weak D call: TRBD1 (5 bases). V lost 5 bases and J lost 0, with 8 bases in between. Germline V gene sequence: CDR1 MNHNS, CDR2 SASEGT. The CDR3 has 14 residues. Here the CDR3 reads CASSTQDSNQPQHF. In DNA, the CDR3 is TGTGCCAGCAGTACACAGGATAGCAATCAGCCCCAGCATTTT.

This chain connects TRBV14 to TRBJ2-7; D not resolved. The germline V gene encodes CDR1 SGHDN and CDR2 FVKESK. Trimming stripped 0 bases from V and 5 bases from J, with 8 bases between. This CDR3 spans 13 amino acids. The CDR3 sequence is CASSQDMADEQYF. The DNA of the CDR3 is TGTGCCAGCAGCCAAGATATGGCCGACGAGCAGTACTTC.

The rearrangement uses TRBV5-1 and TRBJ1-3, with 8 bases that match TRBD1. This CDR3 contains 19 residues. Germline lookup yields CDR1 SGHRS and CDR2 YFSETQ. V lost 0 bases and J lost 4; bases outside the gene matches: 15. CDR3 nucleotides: TGCGCCAGCAGCTTGGAGGTATACCAGGGGGCTACGGGAGGAAACACCATATATTTT. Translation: CASSLEVYQGATGGNTIYF.

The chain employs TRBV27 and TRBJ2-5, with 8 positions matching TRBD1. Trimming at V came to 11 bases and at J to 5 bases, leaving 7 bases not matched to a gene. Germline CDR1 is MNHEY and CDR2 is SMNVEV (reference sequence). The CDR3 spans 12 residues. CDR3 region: CALQGEEETQYF. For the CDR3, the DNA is TGTGCCCTACAGGGGGAGGAGGAGACCCAGTACTTC.